This TCR beta chain emerged from a study of cytomegalovirus exposure and HLA in healthy donors. About the research overall: An early data release held approximately 80 million unique TCRs from HLA-typed donors. Study results and limitations: The records held CMV serostatus as the only immune exposure information. Follow-up analysis later connected one missense variant in DCLRE1C with trimming of TCR beta V- and J-genes.

The trim removed 1 base at V and 0 bases at J, leaving 8 bases unmatched. The CDR3 extends over 17 amino acids. Germline CDR1 MGHRA, CDR2 YSYEKL. The PCR contained 60 Vbeta and 13 Jbeta primers. The assay was immunoSEQ multiplex PCR, and TCRdb's table has in-frame clones only and misses some. The data hold fewer than 250,000 clones, with about 81% observed a single time. A word on this clone: Its matching antigen is unknown.

Donors sampled were nominally healthy, though unrecorded immune exposures were likely. The chain links TRBV4-1 to TRBJ1-1; 7 nucleotides agree with TRBD1. This clonotype was sampled from a man aged 40-50 years in good health and CMV-seropositive. Input material: PBMCs. DNA for the CDR3: TGCGCCAGCAGCCAAGGACGGGACAGCTTTATGAACACTGAAGCTTTCTTT. Translation gives CASSQGRDSFMNTEAFF.